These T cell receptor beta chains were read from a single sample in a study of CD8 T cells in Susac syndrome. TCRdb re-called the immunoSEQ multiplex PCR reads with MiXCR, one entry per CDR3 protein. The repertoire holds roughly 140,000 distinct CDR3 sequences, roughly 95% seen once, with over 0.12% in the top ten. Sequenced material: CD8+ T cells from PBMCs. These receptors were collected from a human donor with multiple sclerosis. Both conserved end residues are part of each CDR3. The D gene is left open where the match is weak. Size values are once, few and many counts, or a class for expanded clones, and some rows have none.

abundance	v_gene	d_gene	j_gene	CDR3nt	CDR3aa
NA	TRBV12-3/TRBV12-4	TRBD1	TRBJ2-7	TGTGCCAGCAGTTTTGCGGGACAGGCCTACGAGCAGTACTTC	CASSFAGQAYEQYF
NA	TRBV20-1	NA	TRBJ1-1	TGCAGTGCTCGAGTGGACGGCGAAGCTTTCTTT	CSARVDGEAFF
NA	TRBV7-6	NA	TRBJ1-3	TGTGCCAGCAGCTTAGGGTACGGTGGTGGAAACACCATATATTTT	CASSLGYGGGNTIYF
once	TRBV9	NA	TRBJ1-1	TGTGCCAGCAGCGCTTCGGGACAAGGATCCCATCCATCCCTTCCCGAAGCTTTCTTT	CASSASGQGSHPSLPEAFF
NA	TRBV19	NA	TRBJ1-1	TGTGCCAGTAGTATAGGGTCTCCAGTGAGGACTGAAGCTTTCTTT	CASSIGSPVRTEAFF
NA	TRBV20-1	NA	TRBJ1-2	TGCAGTGCCCCATGGGCCCAAAATGGCTATGGCTACACCTTC	CSAPWAQNGYGYTF
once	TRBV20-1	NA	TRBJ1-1	TGCAGTGCTAGAGACCAGGGTTATCTGAACACTGAAGCTTTCTTT	CSARDQGYLNTEAFF
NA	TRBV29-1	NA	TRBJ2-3	TGCAGCGTTGAAGGGACGGCCGGTAGCACAGATACGCAGTATTTT	CSVEGTAGSTDTQYF
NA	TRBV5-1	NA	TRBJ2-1	TGCGCCAGCAGCTTGTATTCGACAGGACCCTACAATGAGCAGTTCTTC	CASSLYSTGPYNEQFF
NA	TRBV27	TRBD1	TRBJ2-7	TGTGCCAGCAGAGAAGGACAGGGGGCCTACGAGCAGTACTTC	CASREGQGAYEQYF
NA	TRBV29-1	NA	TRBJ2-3	TGCAGCGCACCCTTATTTGGAGATACGCAGTATTTT	CSAPLFGDTQYF
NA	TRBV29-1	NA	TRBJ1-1	TGCAGCGTTGTGGACCCATCTACTGAAGCTTTCTTT	CSVVDPSTEAFF
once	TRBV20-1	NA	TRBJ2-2	TGCAGTGCTAGAGAACTTAGCGCGAACACCGGGGAGCTGTTTTTT	CSARELSANTGELFF
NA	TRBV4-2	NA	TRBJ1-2	TGTGCCAGCAGCCAAGATGGGAGGGATTGGGGCGGCTACACCTTC	CASSQDGRDWGGYTF
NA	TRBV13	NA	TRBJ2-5	TGTGCCAGCAGCTTTGAACGGGGAGAGACCCAGTACTTC	CASSFERGETQYF
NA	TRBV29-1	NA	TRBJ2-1	TGCAGCGTTCTTCCTGGGACCCCTTACTACAATGAGCAGTTCTTC	CSVLPGTPYYNEQFF
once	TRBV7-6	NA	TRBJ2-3	TGTGCCAGCAGCTTAGAGGCAGGGCCGAGAGGAGATACGCAGTATTTT	CASSLEAGPRGDTQYF
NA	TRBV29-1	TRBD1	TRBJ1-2	TGCAGCGTTGAGACAGGGGACTATGGCTACACCTTC	CSVETGDYGYTF
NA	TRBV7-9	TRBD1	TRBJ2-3	TGTGCCAGCAGCGTAGGGGGCATGGCAGATACGCAGTATTTT	CASSVGGMADTQYF
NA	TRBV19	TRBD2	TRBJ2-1	TGTGCCAGTAGTATCGTCGGGGGGGGCCCTAATGAGCAGTTCTTC	CASSIVGGGPNEQFF
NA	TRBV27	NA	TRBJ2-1	TGTGCCAGCAGTTTATACGAGAGGGTTGAGCAGTTCTTC	CASSLYERVEQFF
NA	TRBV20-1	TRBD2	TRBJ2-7	TGCAGTGCAAGGACTAGCGGGGGCCCCCCCTACGAGCAGTACTTC	CSARTSGGPPYEQYF
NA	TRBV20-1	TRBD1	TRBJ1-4	TGCAGTGCTAGGACAGGGCCCTGGGTTAATGAAAAACTGTTTTTT	CSARTGPWVNEKLFF
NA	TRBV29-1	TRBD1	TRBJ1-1	TGCAGCGTTGAGTTAATGGGGACAGGACTGAACACTGAAGCTTTCTTT	CSVELMGTGLNTEAFF
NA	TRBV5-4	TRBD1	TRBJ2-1	TGTGCCAGCAGCTTGGTAGGGCAGGGGGACCTGTACAATGAGCAGTTCTTC	CASSLVGQGDLYNEQFF
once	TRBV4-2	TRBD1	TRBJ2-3	TGTGCCAGCAGCCAAGAAACAGGGGGTGCAGATACGCAGTATTTT	CASSQETGGADTQYF
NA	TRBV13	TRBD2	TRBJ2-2	TGTGCCAGCAGTGTTCAGCGGGGTACCCCCGGGGAGCTGTTTTTT	CASSVQRGTPGELFF
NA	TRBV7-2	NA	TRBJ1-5	TGTGCCAGCAGCTTAGCCACGGCTCGCAATCAGCCCCAGCATTTT	CASSLATARNQPQHF
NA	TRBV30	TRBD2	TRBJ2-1	TGTGCCTGGAGTGCCGGGGGGGCGCAGAATGAGCAGTTCTTC	CAWSAGGAQNEQFF
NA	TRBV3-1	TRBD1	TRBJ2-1	TGTGCCAGCAGTCTCCACAGGACAGGATCTTACAATGAGCAGTTCTTC	CASSLHRTGSYNEQFF
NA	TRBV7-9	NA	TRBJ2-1	TGTGCCAGCAGCTTAGCCGGTCGGCACAATGAGCAGTTCTTC	CASSLAGRHNEQFF
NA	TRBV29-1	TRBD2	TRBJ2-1	TGCAGCGCGAGACTAGCTTTGCTGGAGCAGTTCTTC	CSARLALLEQFF
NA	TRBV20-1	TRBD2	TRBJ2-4	TGCAGTGCCACGGGACTAGCGGGGGGGATAGCCAAAAACATTCAGTACTTC	CSATGLAGGIAKNIQYF
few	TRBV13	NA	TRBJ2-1	TGTGCCAGCAGCTTAGGACAGGGCAGTGAGCAGTTCTTC	CASSLGQGSEQFF
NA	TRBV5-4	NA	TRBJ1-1	TGTGCCAGCAGCTTGGGTGGGGGGACCACTGAAGCTTTCTTT	CASSLGGGTTEAFF
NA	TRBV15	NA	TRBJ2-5	TGTGCCACCAGCAGAGATCGTTTGACCCAAGAGACCCAGTACTTC	CATSRDRLTQETQYF
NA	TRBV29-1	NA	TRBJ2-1	TGCAGCGTTGAAGATGTAGCGGACCTACTCAATGAGCAGTTCTTC	CSVEDVADLLNEQFF
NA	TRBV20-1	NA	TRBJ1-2	TGCAGTGCTAGAGATCTGGCCGATAACTATGGCTACACCTTC	CSARDLADNYGYTF
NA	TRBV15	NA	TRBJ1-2	TGTGCCACCAGCAGAGATTTGGGGGTTTATGGCTACACCTTC	CATSRDLGVYGYTF
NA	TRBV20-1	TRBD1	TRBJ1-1	TGCAGTGCTAGAGGGACAGGGGACACTGAAGCTTTCTTT	CSARGTGDTEAFF
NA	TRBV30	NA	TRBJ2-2	TGTGCCTGGAACCCCAATACGGGCGGGGAGCTGTTTTTT	CAWNPNTGGELFF
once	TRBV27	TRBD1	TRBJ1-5	TGTGCCAGCAGGGACGGACAGGCCCATCAGCCCCAGCATTTT	CASRDGQAHQPQHF